A single sample is the source of the 3 T cell receptor beta chains below, sequenced in a study of metastatic and nonmetastatic thyroid tumors (TCRdb year 2020). The library came from PCR. Sequenced using an Illumina HiSeq 4000. TCRdb reran the public reads through fastp at Q25 and MiXCR, keeping productive beta chains. The sample table lists tens of thousands of clones, 25% to 35% of them with a count of one. 7.8% of the sample is held by the ten biggest clonotypes. Before undergoing thyroid surgery, none of the patients had been given any kind of treatment. Sequenced sample: blood. The receptors derive from a female donor with papillary thyroid cancer or a benign thyroid nodule (not recorded which). Some clones in this sample may be carry-over from other donors' samples.

This clone appeared a single time. V and J are TRBV20-1 and TRBJ2-7, with D unclear. V shed 6 bases and J shed 5 bases, with 20 bases lying between them. This CDR3 comprises 14 residues. CDR1 DFQATT and CDR2 SNEGSKA come from the germline V gene (reference sequence). CDR3 sequence: CSASRACVSHEQYF. In DNA, the CDR3 is TGCAGTGCAAGTAGGGCTTGCGTGTCCCACGAGCAGTACTTC.

This clone was seen a handful of times. J is TRBJ2-7 and V is TRBV6-1; D unresolved. Germline CDR1 and CDR2: MNHNS and SASEGT. The CDR3 is 12 amino acids. Deletions cut 6 bases from V and 7 bases from J, with 13 bases between. Written as DNA, the CDR3 is TGTGCCAGCAGCCCTCAGCTAGGGGAGCAGTACTTC. Residues: CASSPQLGEQYF.

This clone is medium-sized within its sample. The chain uses TRBV12-3 or TRBV12-4 and TRBJ2-1, with D perhaps matching TRBD1 or TRBD2 (5 bases each). This CDR3 comprises 13 residues. V lost 5 bases to trimming and J lost 6 bases, with 11 bases between them. The CDR3 protein is CASSPGSGNEQFF. Written as DNA, the CDR3 is TGTGCCAGCAGTCCAGGGAGCGGCAATGAGCAGTTCTTC.